These T cell receptor beta chains were read from a single sample in a study of T-cell reconstitution after alpha-beta-depleted transplantation in children. TCRdb itself ran the PCR reads through MiXCR, one entry per CDR3 protein. This table has about 600,000 distinct CDR3 sequences, under 12% appearing once. Here the sequenced sample was PBMCs from the stem cell graft donor, taken from the stem cell graft. The receptors were gathered from a human donor who donated a stem cell graft to a child with acute myeloid leukemia. Each CDR3 is given with its conserved first and last residue. Fields, in order: V gene, J gene, clone size, D gene, CDR3 length, CDR3 DNA, CDR3 protein. A D gene is named only where the DNA matches it firmly. The size field is filled for only some rows; it gives once, few, many or a size class.

>TRBV20-1|TRBJ1-5|few|-|14
TGCAGTGCTAGGACGGATAATAGCAATCAGCCCCAGCATTTT
CSARTDNSNQPQHF
>TRBV6-6|TRBJ2-7|many|-|13
TGTGCCAGCAGTTACAGCAGAGCCTACGAGCAGTACTTC
CASSYSRAYEQYF
>TRBV20-1|TRBJ1-2|few|TRBD1|14
TGCAGTGCTAGAGAAGCAGGGGGCGACTATGGCTACACCTTC
CSAREAGGDYGYTF
>TRBV28|TRBJ2-7|-|TRBD2|14
TGTGCCATCTCTGGCGGGAGGGAACCCTACGAGCAGTACTTC
CAISGGREPYEQYF
>TRBV5-1|TRBJ2-6|few|-|15
TGCGCCAGCAATGACATAAGCTCTGGGGCCAACGTCCTGACTTTC
CASNDISSGANVLTF
>TRBV5-1|TRBJ1-6|few|TRBD1|15
TGCGCCAGCAGCTCACAGGGGGCGACTAATTCACCCCTCCACTTT
CASSSQGATNSPLHF
>TRBV20-1|TRBJ2-1|-|TRBD2|14
TGCAGTGCTAGAAGCCTAGCGGTTGTAGATGAGCAGTTCTTC
CSARSLAVVDEQFF
>TRBV12-3/TRBV12-4|TRBJ1-5|many|-|13
TGTGCCAGCAGGGGGGATAGCAATCAGCCCCAGCATTTT
CASRGDSNQPQHF
>TRBV6-1|TRBJ1-6|many|-|14
TGTGCCAGCAGTGGAAATTCGGATAATTCACCCCTCCACTTT
CASSGNSDNSPLHF
>TRBV28|TRBJ2-7|-|-|17
TGTGCCAGCAGGCGAGGGGGGACGGGGGGAGGCAAATACGAGCAGTACTTC
CASRRGGTGGGKYEQYF
>TRBV28|TRBJ2-7|many|-|12
TGTGCCAGCAGGAATGGACTCTACGAGCAGTACTTC
CASRNGLYEQYF
>TRBV20-1|TRBJ2-7|few|TRBD2|16
TGCAGTGCGCCCGGACTAGCGGGAGGCGGGACCTACGAGCAGTACTTC
CSAPGLAGGGTYEQYF
>TRBV11-2|TRBJ2-3|-|TRBD2|16
TGTGCCAGCAGCTTAGATCTAGCGGGAGGGCCAGATACGCAGTATTTT
CASSLDLAGGPDTQYF
>TRBV7-2|TRBJ1-5|-|TRBD1|17
TGTGCCAGCAGCCGGACAGGGATCCTATCTAGCAATCAGCCCCAGCATTTT
CASSRTGILSSNQPQHF
>TRBV7-2|TRBJ2-7|few|-|14
TGTGCCAGCAGCTTAGCGCCTAGCCCCTACGAGCAGTACTTC
CASSLAPSPYEQYF
>TRBV15|TRBJ2-2|few|-|16
TGTGCCACGGGGAGAACAGGGAAAGAGTACACCGGGGAGCTGTTTTTT
CATGRTGKEYTGELFF
>TRBV28|TRBJ1-2|many|TRBD1|13
TGTGCCACCTTAGTAGACAGGGACTATGGCTACACCTTC
CATLVDRDYGYTF
>TRBV27|TRBJ2-2|-|-|14
TGTGCCACCCTTCCTGCTTGGAACACCGGGGAGCTGTTTTTT
CATLPAWNTGELFF
>TRBV7-2|TRBJ2-6|few|-|17
TGTGCCAGCAGCCGGGGACTCCGGGGCTCTGGGGCCAACGTCCTGACTTTC
CASSRGLRGSGANVLTF
>TRBV18|TRBJ2-7|-|TRBD2|15
TGTGCCAGCTCACAAGGTGTAGCGGGAGGGGTCGAGCAGTACTTC
CASSQGVAGGVEQYF
>TRBV20-1|TRBJ2-6|few|-|15
TGCAGTGCTAGAGAACGCCTCTCTGGGGCCAACGTCCTGACTTTC
CSARERLSGANVLTF
>TRBV7-2|TRBJ2-1|-|-|15
TGTGCCAGCAGCTCCAGACAGGCCACCCACGGGGAGCAGTTCTTC
CASSSRQATHGEQFF
>TRBV29-1|TRBJ1-3|-|-|14
TGCAGCGTGCGGGAGAGATCCTCTGGAAACACCATATATTTT
CSVRERSSGNTIYF
>TRBV7-9|TRBJ2-1|many|-|15
TGTGCCAGCAGCTTAGTGGCAGCCCTCTACAATGAGCAGTTCTTC
CASSLVAALYNEQFF
>TRBV9|TRBJ2-7|many|-|14
TGTGCCAGCAGCGTGGCGGGACGTTCTTACGAGCAGTACTTC
CASSVAGRSYEQYF
>TRBV27|TRBJ2-1|-|TRBD1|16
TGTGCCAGCAGCTTGGGACAGGGGTACCTTAAGTATGAGCAGTTCTTC
CASSLGQGYLKYEQFF
>TRBV12-3/TRBV12-4|TRBJ1-5|-|-|15
TGTGCCAGCAGTCCCAAGGGGGGCTCCAATCAGCCCCAGCATTTT
CASSPKGGSNQPQHF
>TRBV4-3|TRBJ2-1|many|TRBD2|16
TGCGCCAGCAGCCCTCAGACTAGCGGGGTCTACAATGAGCAGTTCTTC
CASSPQTSGVYNEQFF
>TRBV20-1|TRBJ2-7|many|-|14
TGCAGTGCTAGAACGACACCTAGCTCCTACGAGCAGTACTTC
CSARTTPSSYEQYF
>TRBV20-1|TRBJ2-1|many|-|13
TGCAGTGCTACCTTAAGGACAGAGGGCGAGCAGTTCTTC
CSATLRTEGEQFF
>TRBV9|TRBJ2-5|many|TRBD2|15
TGTGCCAGCAGCATACTAGCGGGAGAGGGTGAGACCCAGTACTTC
CASSILAGEGETQYF
>TRBV29-1|TRBJ2-7|many|TRBD2|16
TGCAGCGTGAGGGGTCTAGCGGGAGGAAAAACCTACGAGCAGTACTTC
CSVRGLAGGKTYEQYF
>TRBV6-1|TRBJ2-7|few|TRBD2|14
TGTGCCAGCAGAGGGGCTAGCGGGAACTACGAGCAGTACTTC
CASRGASGNYEQYF
>TRBV27|TRBJ2-7|-|TRBD2|17
TGTGCCAGCAGTTTATCTTTAGCGGGAGGGCCGAACTACGAGCAGTACTTC
CASSLSLAGGPNYEQYF
>TRBV15|TRBJ2-7|-|-|17
TGTGCCACCAGCAGGGAGGGGGCTAGCGGTCTTAGAGGGGAGCAGTACTTC
CATSREGASGLRGEQYF
>TRBV10-3|TRBJ2-5|few|-|13
TGTGCCATCAATCCAGGAGGACAAGAGACCCAGTACTTC
CAINPGGQETQYF
>TRBV28|TRBJ1-2|-|-|15
TGTGCCAGCAGTTTTGCCCGAGCTGGGGGACGTGGCTACACCTTC
CASSFARAGGRGYTF
>TRBV7-9|TRBJ2-3|-|-|13
TGTGCCAGCAGCTACAGGGTAACAGATACGCAGTATTTT
CASSYRVTDTQYF
>TRBV9|TRBJ2-5|few|-|14
TGTGCCAGCAGCGTCTTGGGTGCCCAAGAGACCCAGTACTTC
CASSVLGAQETQYF
>TRBV6-2/TRBV6-3|TRBJ1-1|many|-|14
TGTGCCAGTAACCCTAGCGGATCGAACACTGAAGCTTTCTTT
CASNPSGSNTEAFF
>TRBV10-3|TRBJ2-1|many|-|16
TGTGCCATCAGTTTTTCCCCAGGGACATCAGACAATGAGCAGTTCTTC
CAISFSPGTSDNEQFF
>TRBV11-2|TRBJ2-4|-|TRBD2|14
TGTGCCAGCAGCTCGGTAGCGGGATCCAACATTCAGTACTTC
CASSSVAGSNIQYF
>TRBV4-2|TRBJ2-7|-|TRBD2|21
TGTGCCAGCAGCCACTCTGAATATACAGGGACTAGCGGGACCCCTTCCTACGAGCAGTACTTC
CASSHSEYTGTSGTPSYEQYF
>TRBV11-3|TRBJ2-1|-|-|12
TGTGCCAGCAGCTCCCGGCCGGATGAGCAGTTCTTC
CASSSRPDEQFF
>TRBV7-2|TRBJ1-3|many|TRBD1|17
TGTGCCAGCAGCCCCCTGGGGACAGGGGGCGCAGGAAACACCATATATTTT
CASSPLGTGGAGNTIYF
>TRBV20-1|TRBJ2-7|few|-|13
TGCAGTGCTAGTCGGCTCACTCTCAACGAGCAGTACTTC
CSASRLTLNEQYF
>TRBV27|TRBJ2-7|few|-|15
TGTGCCAGCAGTTTAACGGTGGCCTCAAGTGGCGAGCAGTACTTC
CASSLTVASSGEQYF
>TRBV11-1|TRBJ2-7|-|-|14
TGTGCCAGCAGCTTAGCTGGGTACTCCTACGAGCAGTACTTC
CASSLAGYSYEQYF
>TRBV6-5|TRBJ2-7|few|TRBD2|17
TGTGCCAGCAGCCGTTTTCAACCCAGCGGGAGGGAAGACGAGCAGTACTTC
CASSRFQPSGREDEQYF
>TRBV20-1|TRBJ2-7|few|-|14
TGCAGTGCTAGAGATGGGAGCAGGGTCTACGAGCAGTACTTC
CSARDGSRVYEQYF
>TRBV12-3/TRBV12-4|TRBJ2-1|-|TRBD2|15
TGTGCCAGCAGCGACAGCGGGAGTGGGAACAATGAGCAGTTCTTC
CASSDSGSGNNEQFF
>TRBV10-3|TRBJ1-5|-|TRBD1|14
TGTGCCATCAGAGACGCAGGGGGGGATGAGCCCCAGCATTTT
CAIRDAGGDEPQHF
>TRBV29-1|TRBJ2-7|many|TRBD2|17
TGCAGCGTTGAAGGCCCCGGACTAGCGGGAGGGCCGTACGAGCAGTACTTC
CSVEGPGLAGGPYEQYF
>TRBV3-1|TRBJ2-3|few|-|16
TGTGCCAGCAGCGACGGTTGGCGGACTAGCACAGATACGCAGTATTTT
CASSDGWRTSTDTQYF
>TRBV4-3|TRBJ2-1|-|TRBD2|17
TGCGCCAGCAGCCAAGATACAGCGGGAGGCTCCTACAATGAGCAGTTCTTC
CASSQDTAGGSYNEQFF
>TRBV3-1|TRBJ2-7|few|TRBD1|17
TGTGCCAGCAGCCATAGGCAGAGACAGGGGCCCACCTACGAGCAGTACTTC
CASSHRQRQGPTYEQYF
>TRBV29-1|TRBJ2-7|-|-|11
TGCAGCGTCGCTACAGGGCAAGAGCAGTACTTC
CSVATGQEQYF